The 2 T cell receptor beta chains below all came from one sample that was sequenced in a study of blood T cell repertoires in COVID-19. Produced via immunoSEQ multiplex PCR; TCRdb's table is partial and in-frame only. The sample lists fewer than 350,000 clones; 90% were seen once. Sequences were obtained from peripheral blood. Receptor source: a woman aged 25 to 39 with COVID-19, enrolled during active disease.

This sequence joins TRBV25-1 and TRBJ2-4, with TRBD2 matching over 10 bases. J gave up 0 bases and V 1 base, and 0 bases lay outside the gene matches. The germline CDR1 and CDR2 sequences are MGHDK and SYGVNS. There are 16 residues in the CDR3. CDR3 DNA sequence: TGTGCCAGCAGTGAATTAGCGGGAGGAGCCAAAAACATTCAGTACTTC. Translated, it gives CASSELAGGAKNIQYF. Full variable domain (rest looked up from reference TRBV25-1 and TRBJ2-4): EADIYQTPRYLVIGTGKKITLECSQTMGHDKMYWYQQDPGMELHLIHYSYGVNSTEKGDLSSESTVSRIRTEHFPLTLESARPSHTSQYLCASSELAGGAKNIQYFGAGTRLSVL.

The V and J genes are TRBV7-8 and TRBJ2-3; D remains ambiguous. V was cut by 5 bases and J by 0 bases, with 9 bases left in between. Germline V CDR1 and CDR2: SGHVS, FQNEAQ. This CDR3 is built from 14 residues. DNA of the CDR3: TGTGCCAGCAGCATAGAAGCTAGCACAGATACGCAGTATTTT. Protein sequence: CASSIEASTDTQYF. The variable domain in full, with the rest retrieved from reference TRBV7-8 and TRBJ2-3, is GAGVSQSPRYKVAKRGQDVALRCDPISGHVSLFWYQQALGQGPEFLTYFQNEAQLDKSGLPSDRFFAERPEGSVSTLKIQRTQQEDSAVYLCASSIEASTDTQYFGPGTRLTVL.